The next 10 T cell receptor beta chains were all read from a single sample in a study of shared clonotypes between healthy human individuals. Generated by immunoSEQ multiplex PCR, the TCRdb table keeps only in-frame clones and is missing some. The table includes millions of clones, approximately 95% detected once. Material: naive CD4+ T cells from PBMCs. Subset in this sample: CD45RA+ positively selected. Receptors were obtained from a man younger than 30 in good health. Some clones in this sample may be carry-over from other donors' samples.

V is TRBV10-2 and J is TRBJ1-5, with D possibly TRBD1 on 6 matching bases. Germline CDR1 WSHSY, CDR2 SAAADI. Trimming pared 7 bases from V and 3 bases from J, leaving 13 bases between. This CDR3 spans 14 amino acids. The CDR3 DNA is TGCGCCAGCAATTCGGGGGCTCCCAATCAGCCCCAGCATTTT. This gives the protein CASNSGAPNQPQHF.

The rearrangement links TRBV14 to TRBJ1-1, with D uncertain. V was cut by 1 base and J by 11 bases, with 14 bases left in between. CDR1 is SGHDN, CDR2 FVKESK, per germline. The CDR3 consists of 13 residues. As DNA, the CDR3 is TGTGCCAGCAGCCAAGTGCCAGGCCGTTTTGCTTTCTTT. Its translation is CASSQVPGRFAFF.

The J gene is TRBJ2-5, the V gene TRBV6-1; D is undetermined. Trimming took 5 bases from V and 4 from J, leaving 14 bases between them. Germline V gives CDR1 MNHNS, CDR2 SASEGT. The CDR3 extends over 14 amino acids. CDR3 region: CASSSNTGGETQYF. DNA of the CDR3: TGTGCCAGCAGTTCCAACACGGGTGGAGAGACCCAGTACTTC.

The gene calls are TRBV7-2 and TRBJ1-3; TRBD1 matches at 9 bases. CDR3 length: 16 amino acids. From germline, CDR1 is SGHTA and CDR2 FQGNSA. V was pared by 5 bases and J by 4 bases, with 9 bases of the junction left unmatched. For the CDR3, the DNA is TGTGCCAGCAGCGTACCGGGACAGGGTACAGGAAACACCATATATTTT. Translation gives CASSVPGQGTGNTIYF.

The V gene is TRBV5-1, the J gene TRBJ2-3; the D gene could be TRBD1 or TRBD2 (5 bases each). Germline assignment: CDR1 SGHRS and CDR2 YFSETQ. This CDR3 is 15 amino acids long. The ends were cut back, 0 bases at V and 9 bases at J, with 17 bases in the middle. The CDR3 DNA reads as TGCGCCAGCAGCTTGGAAGGGGCGGGCATTGAGACGCAGTATTTT. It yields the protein CASSLEGAGIETQYF.

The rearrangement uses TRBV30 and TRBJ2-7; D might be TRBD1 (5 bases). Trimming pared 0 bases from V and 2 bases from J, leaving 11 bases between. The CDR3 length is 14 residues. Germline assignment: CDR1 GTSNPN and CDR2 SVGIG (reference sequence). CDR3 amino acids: CAWSVGQGTYEQYF. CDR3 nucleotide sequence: TGTGCCTGGAGTGTTGGGCAGGGCACCTACGAGCAGTACTTC.

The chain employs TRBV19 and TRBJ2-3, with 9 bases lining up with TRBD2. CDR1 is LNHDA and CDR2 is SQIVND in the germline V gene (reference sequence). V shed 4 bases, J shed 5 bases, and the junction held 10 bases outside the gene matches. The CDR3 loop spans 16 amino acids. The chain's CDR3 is CASSTRSSGTVDTQYF. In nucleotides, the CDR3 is TGTGCCAGTAGTACCCGATCTAGCGGGACTGTAGATACGCAGTATTTT.

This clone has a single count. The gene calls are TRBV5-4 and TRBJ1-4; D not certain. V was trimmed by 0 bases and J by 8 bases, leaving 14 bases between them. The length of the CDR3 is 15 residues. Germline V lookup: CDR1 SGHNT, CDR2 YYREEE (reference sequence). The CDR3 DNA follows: TGTGCCAGCAGCTTGGAAGGGAGTTTACGGGAAAAACTGTTTTTT. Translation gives CASSLEGSLREKLFF.

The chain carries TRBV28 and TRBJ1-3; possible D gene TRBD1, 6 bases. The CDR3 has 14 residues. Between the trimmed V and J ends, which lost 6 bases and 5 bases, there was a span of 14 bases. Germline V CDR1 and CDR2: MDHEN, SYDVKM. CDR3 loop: CASSMLGARNTIYF. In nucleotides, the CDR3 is TGTGCCAGCAGCATGTTGGGGGCGCGAAACACCATATATTTT.

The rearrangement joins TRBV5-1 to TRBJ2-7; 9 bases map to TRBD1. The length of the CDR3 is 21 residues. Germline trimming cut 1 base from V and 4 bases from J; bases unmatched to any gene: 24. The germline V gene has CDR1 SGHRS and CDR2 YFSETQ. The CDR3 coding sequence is TGCGCCAGCAGCTTGTTACCCCCGATGAAGTTGACAGGGGGATTTTCTTACGAGCAGTACTTC. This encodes CASSLLPPMKLTGGFSYEQYF.